The T cell receptor beta chain under discussion was sequenced for a study of blood T cell repertoires in COVID-19. Overall study: Sites in the United States, Italy and Spain provided acute and convalescent COVID-19 samples.

This clone was recorded only once. Profiling relied on immunoSEQ multiplex PCR, and the TCRdb table lists in-frame clones only, not all of them. The repertoire consists of about 240,000 clones, with 75% to 90% occurring once and the leading ten covering approximately 9.5%. The CDR3 extends over 17 amino acids. Trimming at V came to 0 bases and at J to 6 bases, leaving 7 bases not matched to a gene. Per the germline V gene, CDR1 is LGHNA and CDR2 is YSLEER. Participant age was roughly 18 to 95 years, and participants resided in fewer than 25 US areas. Sequencing was carried out using PBMCs or T cells enriched from blood (not recorded which). V usage is TRBV4-3 and J usage is TRBJ2-2, with 10 bases fitting TRBD2. This TCR was recovered from a man in his forties who had recovered from COVID-19. CDR3 sequence reads: CASSQEIGLAGAGELFF. The CDR3 region has the DNA TGCGCCAGCAGCCAAGAGATAGGGCTAGCGGGAGCCGGGGAGCTGTTTTTT.